The present entry profiles one T cell receptor (beta chain) with its context. The antigen remains undetermined. This sample is drawn from a study of OX40 agonist ivuxolimab in advanced cancers. This CDR3 region has 16 residues. The V end was cut by 0 bases, the J end by 7 bases, with 16 bases between. Germline V lookup: CDR1 SGDLS, CDR2 YYNGEE. Study results and limitations: At 0.1 to 3.0 mg/kg and by week 6, clonal expansion occurred in CD4+ and CD8+ blood T cells.

Generated by immunoSEQ multiplex PCR, the TCRdb table keeps only in-frame clones and is missing some. The sample has approximately 60,000 clones; around 87% are singletons. The sample in question was CD4+ or CD8+ T cells sorted from blood, obtained in a trial of the OX40 agonist ivuxolimab. The V gene is TRBV9, the J gene TRBJ2-2, with D perhaps TRBD2 (5 bases). The receptor comes from an adult with an advanced solid tumor such as melanoma, head and neck, liver or kidney cancer. The CDR3 sequence is CASSVGEGWKYGELFF. The CDR3, as DNA: TGTGCCAGCAGCGTAGGAGAGGGATGGAAGTACGGGGAGCTGTTTTTT.